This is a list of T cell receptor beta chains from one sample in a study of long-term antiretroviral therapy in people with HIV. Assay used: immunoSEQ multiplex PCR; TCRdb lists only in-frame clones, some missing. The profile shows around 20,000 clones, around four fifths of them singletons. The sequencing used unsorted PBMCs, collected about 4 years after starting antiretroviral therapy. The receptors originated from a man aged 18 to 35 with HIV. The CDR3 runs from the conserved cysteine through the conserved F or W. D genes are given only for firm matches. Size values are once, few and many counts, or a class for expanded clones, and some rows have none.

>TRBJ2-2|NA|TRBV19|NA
CASRRQDTTGELFF
TGTGCCAGTAGGCGGCAGGACACCACCGGGGAGCTGTTTTTT
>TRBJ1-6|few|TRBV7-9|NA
CASSLAGGYSPLHF
TGTGCCAGCAGCTTAGCAGGGGGTTATTCACCCCTCCACTTT
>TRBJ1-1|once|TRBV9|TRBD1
CASSVEGDRDAEAFF
TGTGCCAGCAGCGTAGAGGGAGACAGGGACGCTGAAGCTTTCTTT
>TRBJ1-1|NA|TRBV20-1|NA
CSASGGLPAFF
TGCAGTGCTAGTGGCGGGCTACCGGCTTTCTTT
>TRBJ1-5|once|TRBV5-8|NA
CASSLPRGGNQPQHF
TGTGCCAGCAGCTTGCCACGTGGGGGGAATCAGCCCCAGCATTTT
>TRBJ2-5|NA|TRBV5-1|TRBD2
CASSLGLSGLAKGLQETQYF
TGCGCCAGCAGCTTGGGCCTCTCCGGACTAGCGAAAGGGCTCCAAGAGACCCAGTACTTC
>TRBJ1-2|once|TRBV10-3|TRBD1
CAISEDRDNYGYTF
TGTGCCATCAGCGAGGACAGGGACAACTATGGCTACACCTTC
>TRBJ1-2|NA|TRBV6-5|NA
CASSYSPGLTGGYTF
TGTGCCAGCAGTTACTCGCCGGGGCTAACAGGAGGCTACACCTTC
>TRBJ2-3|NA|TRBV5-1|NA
CASSLEDRTQYF
TGCGCCAGCAGCTTGGAGGACAGAACGCAGTATTTT
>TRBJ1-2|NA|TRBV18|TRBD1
CASSPSGQGFYGYTF
TGTGCCAGCTCACCGTCGGGACAGGGGTTCTATGGCTACACCTTC
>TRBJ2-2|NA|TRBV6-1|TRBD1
CASRTTGGTGELFF
TGTGCCAGCAGGACGACAGGGGGCACCGGGGAGCTGTTTTTT
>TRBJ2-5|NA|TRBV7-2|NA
CASSRGGSGGAVWRETQYF
TGTGCCAGCAGCCGAGGAGGGAGTGGGGGGGCTGTGTGGCGTGAGACCCAGTACTTC
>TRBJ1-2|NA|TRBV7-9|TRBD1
CASSSFKDRSGTF
TGTGCCAGCAGCTCGTTCAAGGACAGGTCTGGCACCTTC
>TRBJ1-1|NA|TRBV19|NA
CASSISPGGLGTEAFF
TGTGCCAGTAGTATATCCCCCGGGGGGCTCGGCACTGAAGCTTTCTTT
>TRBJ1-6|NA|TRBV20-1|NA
CSARLNGALHF
TGCAGTGCTAGGTTAAACGGCGCCCTCCACTTT
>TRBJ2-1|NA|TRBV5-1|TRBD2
CASSLVSGGLNEQFF
TGCGCCAGCAGCTTGGTGTCGGGGGGTTTAAATGAGCAGTTCTTC
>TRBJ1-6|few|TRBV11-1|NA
CASSSGLNSPLHF
TGTGCCAGCAGCTCGGGGCTTAATTCACCCCTCCACTTT
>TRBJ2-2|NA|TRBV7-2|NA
CASSWTTGRDTGELFF
TGTGCCAGCAGCTGGACTACAGGGAGGGACACCGGGGAGCTGTTTTTT
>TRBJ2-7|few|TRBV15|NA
CATSSQGYGRDYEQYF
TGTGCCACCAGCAGTCAAGGATACGGCAGGGACTACGAGCAGTACTTC
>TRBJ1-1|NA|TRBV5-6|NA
CASRPGQQVPNTEAFF
TGTGCCAGCAGGCCCGGACAGCAAGTCCCGAACACTGAAGCTTTCTTT
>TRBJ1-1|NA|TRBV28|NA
CASKALGQTVSEAFF
TGTGCCAGCAAGGCCCTAGGGCAAACCGTATCCGAAGCTTTCTTT
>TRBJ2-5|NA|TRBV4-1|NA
CASSRFQGEGETQYF
TGCGCCAGCAGCCGCTTTCAGGGGGAGGGGGAGACCCAGTACTTC
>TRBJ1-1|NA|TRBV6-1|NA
CASSEYEGTEAFF
TGTGCCAGCAGTGAATATGAGGGGACTGAAGCTTTCTTT
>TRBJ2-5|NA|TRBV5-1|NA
CASSLAGVAEETQYF
TGCGCCAGCAGCTTAGCCGGGGTGGCGGAGGAGACCCAGTACTTC
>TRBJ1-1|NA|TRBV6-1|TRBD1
CASRVGTVNTEAFF
TGTGCCAGCAGAGTAGGGACAGTGAACACTGAAGCTTTCTTT
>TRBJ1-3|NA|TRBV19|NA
CASRQKGNSGNTIYF
TGTGCCAGTCGTCAGAAGGGGAACTCTGGAAACACCATATATTTT
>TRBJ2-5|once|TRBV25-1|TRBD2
CASTPWEGEIQYF
TGTGCCAGCACCCCCTGGGAGGGAGAGATCCAGTACTTC
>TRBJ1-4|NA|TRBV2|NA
CASSTPRVANEKLFF
TGTGCCAGCAGCACTCCGAGGGTGGCTAATGAAAAACTGTTTTTT
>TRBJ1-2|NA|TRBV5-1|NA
CASSPYLIIPRQPVVKGYTF
TGCGCCAGCAGCCCCTACCTTATCATTCCAAGACAGCCTGTTGTGAAGGGCTACACCTTC
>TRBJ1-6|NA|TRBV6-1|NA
CASSEPLWGNNSPLHF
TGTGCCAGCAGTGAGCCCCTTTGGGGGAATAATTCACCCCTCCACTTT
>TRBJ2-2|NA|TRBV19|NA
CASSTARNTGELFF
TGTGCCAGTAGTACGGCCCGGAACACCGGGGAGCTGTTTTTT
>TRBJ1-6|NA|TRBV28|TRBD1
CASSWGVGQGLNSPLHF
TGTGCCAGCAGTTGGGGGGTAGGACAGGGGCTGAATTCACCCCTCCACTTT
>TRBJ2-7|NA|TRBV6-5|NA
CASSYLGDRAYEQYF
TGTGCCAGCAGTTACTTGGGGGACCGTGCCTACGAGCAGTACTTC
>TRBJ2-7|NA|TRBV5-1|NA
CASSLGTVGEQYF
TGCGCCAGCAGCTTGGGCACGGTGGGCGAGCAGTACTTC
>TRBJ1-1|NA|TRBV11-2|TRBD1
CASSLDEGTGRMNTEAFF
TGTGCCAGCAGCTTAGATGAAGGGACAGGGAGGATGAACACTGAAGCTTTCTTT
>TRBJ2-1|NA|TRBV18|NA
CASSPSPGTENEQFF
TGTGCCAGCTCCCCATCTCCCGGGACCGAAAATGAGCAGTTCTTC
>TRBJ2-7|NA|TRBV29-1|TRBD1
CSVGGTGPYEQYF
TGCAGCGTTGGAGGGACAGGGCCCTACGAGCAGTACTTC
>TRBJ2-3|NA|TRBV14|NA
CASSPSAPDTQYF
TGTGCCAGCAGCCCCTCAGCCCCGGATACGCAGTATTTT
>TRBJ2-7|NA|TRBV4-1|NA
CASSQLFFGGSYEQYF
TGCGCCAGCAGCCAACTTTTTTTCGGGGGATCCTACGAGCAGTACTTC
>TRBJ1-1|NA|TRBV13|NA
CASSPLGGGGTEAFF
TGTGCCAGCAGCCCCCTGGGGGGAGGAGGAACTGAAGCTTTCTTT
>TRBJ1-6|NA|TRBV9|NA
CASSAHEGFESPLHF
TGTGCCAGCAGCGCCCACGAGGGGTTTGAGTCACCCCTCCACTTT
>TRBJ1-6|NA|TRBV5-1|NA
CASSLAGSSYNSPLHF
TGCGCCAGCAGCTTGGCGGGGAGCTCCTATAATTCACCCCTCCACTTT
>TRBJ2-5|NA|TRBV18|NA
CASSPEGPNPGTQYF
TGTGCCAGCTCACCGGAGGGCCCAAATCCAGGGACCCAGTACTTC
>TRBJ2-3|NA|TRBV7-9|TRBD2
CASSLGGAVDTQYF
TGTGCCAGCAGCCTCGGGGGGGCTGTAGATACGCAGTATTTT
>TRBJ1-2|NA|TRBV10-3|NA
CAISVQTTQNNYGYTF
TGTGCCATCAGTGTACAAACGACACAAAACAACTATGGCTACACCTTC
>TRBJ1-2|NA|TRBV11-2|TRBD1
CASSIRGRHYGYTF
TGTGCCAGCAGCATCAGGGGGCGCCACTATGGCTACACCTTC
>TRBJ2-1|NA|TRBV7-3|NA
CASGSSSYNEQFF
TGTGCCAGCGGCTCCAGCTCCTACAATGAGCAGTTCTTC
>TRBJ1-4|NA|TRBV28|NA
CASSPSPGHRATNEKLFF
TGTGCCAGCAGCCCAAGCCCGGGACACAGGGCAACTAATGAAAAACTGTTTTTT
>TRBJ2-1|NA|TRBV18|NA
CASSPPGTSPIYNEQFF
TGTGCCAGCTCACCACCTGGGACTTCCCCCATCTACAATGAGCAGTTCTTC
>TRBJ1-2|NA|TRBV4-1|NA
CASSQDIGRGDGYTF
TGCGCCAGCAGCCAAGATATAGGGCGAGGGGACGGCTACACCTTC
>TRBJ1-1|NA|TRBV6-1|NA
CASSANRAAGTEAFF
TGTGCCAGCAGTGCCAACAGGGCCGCAGGCACTGAAGCTTTCTTT
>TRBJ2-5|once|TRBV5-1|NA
CASSFPRLSYQETQYF
TGCGCCAGCAGCTTCCCCCGGCTGTCCTACCAAGAGACCCAGTACTTC
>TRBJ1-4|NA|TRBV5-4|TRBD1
CASSFFGQGGGEKLFF
TGTGCCAGCAGCTTCTTCGGACAGGGCGGCGGTGAAAAACTGTTTTTT